These 32 T cell receptor beta chains came from one sample sequenced in a study of CD8 T cells in ankylosing spondylitis. TCRdb reprocessed the 5' RACE reads with MiXCR, giving one entry per CDR3 protein. The sample lists 120,000 to 150,000 distinct CDR3 sequences, 6.5% to 8.5% occurring once. Material: synovial fluid, either unsorted or a sorted T cell fraction (not recorded which). The origin of the receptors is a male donor with ankylosing spondylitis.

In its sample, this clonotype was seen many times. V and J are TRBV4-1 and TRBJ2-5; 9 bases are a match to TRBD2. The ends lost 4 bases at V and 4 bases at J; junction bases unmatched: 10. Per germline, CDR1 MGHRA and CDR2 YSYEKL. This CDR3 spans 16 amino acids. The CDR3 region has the DNA TGCGCCAGCAGCCCTAGACTAGCGGCGGCCCGAGAGACCCAGTACTTC. It codes for CASSPRLAAARETQYF.

This clonotype was recorded many times. J is TRBJ2-5 and V is TRBV20-1; D is unresolved. Trimming stripped 6 bases from V and 1 base from J, with 9 bases between. The CDR3 contains 12 residues. Germline V lookup: CDR1 DFQATT, CDR2 SNEGSKA (reference sequence). DNA of the CDR3: TGCAGTGCCGCGTGGACCCAAGAGACCCAGTACTTC. Translating it yields CSAAWTQETQYF.

The chain employs TRBV27 and TRBJ1-5; D ambiguous. From germline, CDR1 is MNHEY and CDR2 SMNVEV (reference sequence). The CDR3 spans 15 residues. The V and J ends lost 2 bases and 2 bases respectively, with 10 bases between them. This CDR3 reads CASSLSWRGNQPQHF. The DNA of the CDR3 is TGTGCCAGCAGTTTAAGCTGGCGGGGCAATCAGCCCCAGCATTTT.

The chain couples TRBV4-1 to TRBJ2-5; D is possibly TRBD1 (7 bases). V was trimmed by 4 bases and J by 7 bases, leaving 19 bases between them. Germline-derived CDR1 and CDR2 are MGHRA and YSYEKL. This CDR3 has 15 residues. The DNA for the CDR3 is TGCGCCAGCAGCCGCGTGGAGGGGGCGCACGGGACCCAGTACTTC. This sequence encodes CASSRVEGAHGTQYF.

This clonotype was picked up a small number of times. The rearrangement joins TRBV27 to TRBJ2-7, with 9 bases fitting TRBD1. Germline CDR1 reads MNHEY; CDR2 reads SMNVEV (reference sequence). V lost 4 bases to trimming and J lost 7 bases; unmatched junction nucleotides: 8. CDR3 length: 14 residues. The CDR3 DNA reads as TGTGCCAGCAGTTACACAGGGGGCTTTGGTGAGCAGTACTTC. It yields the protein CASSYTGGFGEQYF.

The gene calls are TRBV27 and TRBJ2-1; D unclear. Germline V gene data show CDR1 as MNHEY and CDR2 as SMNVEV (reference sequence). Trimming shortened V by 6 bases and J by 8 bases, and 11 bases separated the two germline ends. This CDR3 has 12 residues. The chain's CDR3 is CASRGSFHEQFF. CDR3 nucleotide sequence: TGTGCCAGCAGGGGCAGTTTCCATGAGCAGTTCTTC.

This clonotype was seen repeatedly, ten times or more. The rearrangement joins TRBV5-1 to TRBJ2-7, with 7 bases aligning to TRBD1. Per germline, CDR1 SGHRS and CDR2 YFSETQ. The J segment lost 4 bases and the V segment lost 2 bases, leaving 3 bases of the junction unmatched. The CDR3 totals 13 residues. CDR3 coding DNA: TGCGCCAGCAGCTTCCTCAGGGGGTACGAGCAGTACTTC. Protein product: CASSFLRGYEQYF.

The gene calls are TRBV7-9 and TRBJ2-7; no definite D call. This CDR3 comprises 14 residues. Germline V gene sequence: CDR1 SEHNR, CDR2 FQNEAQ (reference sequence). Deletions cut 1 base from V and 6 bases from J, with 13 bases between. CDR3 protein: CASSLGHLGFEQYF. The CDR3 bases are TGTGCCAGCAGCTTAGGGCACCTGGGTTTCGAGCAGTACTTC.

This clonotype was recorded a few times. The chain recombines TRBV20-1 with TRBJ2-3, with D perhaps matching TRBD2 (6 bases). With 1 base removed from V and 8 bases from J, the gap between germline ends came to 16 bases. CDR1 and CDR2 from the germline V gene are DFQATT and SNEGSKA (reference sequence). The CDR3 totals 14 residues. In nucleotides, the CDR3 is TGCAGTGCTAGAGGCCCCGGGGGTTTAGGTACGCAGTATTTT. Translating gives CSARGPGGLGTQYF.

The J gene is TRBJ2-3, the V gene TRBV28; the D is unclear. Germline values: CDR1 MDHEN, CDR2 SYDVKM. The CDR3 runs 14 residues. V gave up 5 bases and J gave up 1 base, with 10 bases separating them. The CDR3 spells CASSRISGTDTQYF. The CDR3, as DNA: TGTGCCAGCAGTCGAATCTCTGGCACAGATACGCAGTATTTT.

This clonotype was counted between two and nine times. The chain links TRBV20-1 to TRBJ2-2; D is uncertain. V was cut by 0 bases and J by 4 bases, with 6 bases left in between. This CDR3 is 13 amino acids long. The germline gives CDR1 DFQATT, CDR2 SNEGSKA (reference sequence). The CDR3 loop reads CSAREGITGELFF. For the CDR3, the DNA is TGCAGTGCTAGAGAGGGAATCACCGGGGAGCTGTTTTTT.

This clonotype was found a few times. This chain joins TRBV7-9 and TRBJ1-2; D is unresolved. The CDR3 has 12 residues. V lost 5 bases to trimming and J lost 8 bases, with 12 bases between them. In germline, CDR1 is SEHNR, CDR2 FQNEAQ (reference sequence). CDR3 residues: CASSLPRIGYTF. CDR3 nucleotide sequence: TGTGCCAGCAGCCTACCGCGCATCGGCTACACCTTC.

This clonotype appeared a few times. The chain links TRBV20-1 to TRBJ2-7, with TRBD1 as a possible D gene (6 bases). Germline V gene lookup returns CDR1 DFQATT and CDR2 SNEGSKA (reference sequence). The CDR3 runs 14 residues. The ends were cut back, 3 bases at V and 4 bases at J, with 16 bases in the middle. For the CDR3, the DNA is TGCAGTGCTAGGGGGGCCCTTGCACCATACGAGCAGTACTTC. Translating it yields CSARGALAPYEQYF.

This clonotype was counted many times. This chain uses TRBV29-1 with TRBJ2-1; D is ambiguous. The CDR3 is 14 amino acids. V lost 4 bases and J 3 bases, leaving 13 bases between the germline ends. The germline V gene encodes CDR1 SQVTM and CDR2 ANQGSEA. This chain's CDR3 is CSVGRASIYNEQFF. CDR3 in DNA: TGCAGCGTTGGGCGTGCCAGTATCTACAATGAGCAGTTCTTC.

This clonotype was observed at least ten times. The chain combines TRBV19 with TRBJ2-3, with TRBD2 identical over 8 bases. The CDR3 is made up of 16 amino acids. CDR1 is LNHDA, CDR2 SQIVND, per germline (reference sequence). J gave up 2 bases and V 5 bases, and 9 bases lay outside the gene matches. The chain's CDR3 is CASSPREGAHTDTQYF. The CDR3 region has the DNA TGTGCCAGTAGTCCCCGGGAGGGTGCCCACACAGATACGCAGTATTTT.

This clonotype came up many times. The V gene is TRBV5-1, the J gene TRBJ2-1, with 11 bases aligning to TRBD1. CDR1 and CDR2 from the germline V gene are SGHRS and YFSETQ. This CDR3 comprises 15 residues. V lost 4 bases, J lost 4 bases, and 4 bases stayed unmatched. This CDR3 is CASSQGQGAYNEQFF. The DNA of the CDR3 is TGCGCCAGCAGCCAAGGACAGGGGGCTTACAATGAGCAGTTCTTC.

In this sample, this clonotype turned up many times. The CDR3 sequence: CASSPRLASGDNEQFF. The CDR3 nucleotides read TGTGCCAGCTCACCAAGGCTTGCTAGCGGGGACAATGAGCAGTTCTTC. The gene calls are TRBV18 and TRBJ2-1, with 9 bases that match TRBD2. V was pared by 2 bases and J by 5 bases, with 7 bases of the junction left unmatched. This CDR3 spans 16 amino acids. Germline V gene data show CDR1 as KGHSH and CDR2 as LQKENI.

The rearrangement links TRBV28 to TRBJ2-3; no clear D. The V gene's germline CDR1 is MDHEN and CDR2 SYDVKM. V lost 3 bases and J 7 bases, leaving 11 bases between the germline ends. The CDR3 is made up of 13 amino acids. The CDR3 spells CASSFGGRYTQYF. CDR3 coding DNA: TGTGCCAGCAGTTTCGGTGGGCGGTATACGCAGTATTTT.

This chain joins TRBV7-9 and TRBJ2-1, with TRBD2 matching 10 bases. CDR1 and CDR2 (germline): SEHNR, FQNEAQ (reference sequence). Losses at the gene ends were 4 bases for V and 4 bases for J; bases not matched to a gene: 4. The CDR3 has 15 amino acids. In nucleotides, the CDR3 is TGTGCCAGCAGCTCCCTAGCGGGGGCATACAATGAGCAGTTCTTC. Protein product: CASSSLAGAYNEQFF.

In its sample, this clonotype was seen many times. CDR3 bases: TGTGCCAGTAGTATAGCGGGGAGCTCCTACAATGAGCAGTTCTTC. Translating it yields CASSIAGSSYNEQFF. The chain employs TRBV19 and TRBJ2-1; tentatively, D is TRBD2 (5 bases). Between the trimmed V and J ends, which lost 1 base and 0 bases, there was a span of 7 bases. The CDR3 sequence is 15 residues long. Germline V lookup: CDR1 LNHDA, CDR2 SQIVND (reference sequence). Looking up the rest from reference TRBV19 and TRBJ2-1 gives the full variable domain: DGGITQSPKYLFRKEGQNVTLSCEQNLNHDAMYWYRQDPGQGLRLIYYSQIVNDFQKGDIAEGYSVSREKKESFPLTVTSAQKNPTAFYLCASSIAGSSYNEQFFGPGTRLTVL.

This clonotype appeared a few times. Given a much more abundant clone one base away, this may be a read error. The chain combines TRBV5-1 with TRBJ1-6; no reliable D call. The CDR3 extends over 19 amino acids. CDR1 is SGHRS, CDR2 YFSETQ, per germline. The CDR3 coding sequence is TGCGCCAGCAGCTTGTCCTCTCCGAGAGTTTCATCCGTGAATTCACCCCCCCACTTT. Amino acids: CASSLSSPRVSSVNSPPHF.

This clonotype was seen a few times. This rearrangement joins TRBV6-1 to TRBJ2-2, with D hard to call. The CDR3 contains 14 residues. V dropped 7 bases and J dropped 2 bases, with 11 bases sitting between them. Germline V lookup: CDR1 MNHNS, CDR2 SASEGT. Here the CDR3 DNA reads TGTGCCAGCAAACAGATACTTAACACCGGGGAGCTGTTTTTT. Translating it yields CASKQILNTGELFF.

Many counts were recorded for this clonotype. The CDR3 reads CASSQFAGTDRTEAFF. CDR3 sequence (DNA): TGTGCCAGCAGCCAATTTGCTGGGACGGATAGGACTGAAGCTTTCTTT. The genes are TRBV4-2 and TRBJ1-1; D possibly corresponds to TRBD1 (5 bases). CDR3 length equals 16 residues. Between the trimmed V and J ends, which lost 2 bases and 5 bases, there was a span of 18 bases. Looked up from germline, CDR1 is LGHNA and CDR2 is YNFKEQ.

The chain joins TRBV7-9 to TRBJ2-5; tentative D call: TRBD2 (5 bases). Germline loops: CDR1 SEHNR, CDR2 FQNEAQ (reference sequence). The germline V and J ends were trimmed by 7 bases and 5 bases, with 23 bases remaining between them. The length of the CDR3 is 16 residues. The DNA of the CDR3 is TGTGCCAGCAATCACGGAGGTGAGGGCAAGCGTGAGACCCAGTACTTC. Protein sequence: CASNHGGEGKRETQYF.

At least ten counts were recorded for this clonotype. The chain recombines TRBV11-2 with TRBJ2-2, with D tentatively TRBD2 (5 bases). The CDR3 extends over 14 amino acids. The V end lost 1 base, the J end lost 6 bases, and 9 bases lay between the germline ends. Germline-derived CDR1 and CDR2 are SGHAT and FQNNGV. CDR3 loop: CASSLAGSAGELFF. CDR3 sequence (DNA): TGTGCCAGCAGCTTAGCGGGGTCCGCCGGGGAGCTGTTTTTT.

This clonotype has only a few counts. The chain joins TRBV6-1 to TRBJ2-3; weak D call: TRBD1 (6 bases). The germline gives CDR1 MNHNS, CDR2 SASEGT. The CDR3 is 15 amino acids. V was clipped by 7 bases and J by 5 bases, with 19 bases between them. The CDR3 sequence: CASTENRVSRDTQYF. In DNA, the CDR3 is TGTGCCAGCACCGAAAACAGGGTTTCCAGAGATACGCAGTATTTT.

This clonotype occurred a few times. This chain connects TRBV7-9 to TRBJ2-1; the match to TRBD1 covers 7 bases. This CDR3 is built from 15 residues. Trimming removed 5 bases from V and 0 bases from J; junction bases left unmatched: 4. Germline lookup yields CDR1 SEHNR and CDR2 FQNEAQ (reference sequence). Written as DNA, the CDR3 is TGTGCCAGCAGCCCGACAGGGCGCTCCTACAATGAGCAGTTCTTC. Amino acid sequence: CASSPTGRSYNEQFF. The complete variable domain, with remaining parts taken from reference TRBV7-9 and TRBJ2-1, reads DTGVSQNPRHKITKRGQNVTFRCDPISEHNRLYWYRQTLGQGPEFLTYFQNEAQLEKSRLLSDRFSAERPKGSFSTLEIQRTEQGDSAMYLCASSPTGRSYNEQFFGPGTRLTVL.

There are many counts of this clonotype. This chain connects TRBV28 to TRBJ2-5; perhaps D is TRBD1 or TRBD2 (7 bases each). The length of the CDR3 is 17 residues. V was clipped by 1 base and J by 2 bases, with 17 bases between them. Germline lookup yields CDR1 MDHEN and CDR2 SYDVKM. In DNA form, the CDR3 reads TGTGCCAGCAGTTTATCCCCCAACAGGGGAGGGCAAGAGACCCAGTACTTC. Its translation: CASSLSPNRGGQETQYF.

This clonotype was seen ten or more times. The chain is built from TRBV20-1 and TRBJ2-3; 8 positions agree with TRBD2. The junction had 5 bases not matched to a gene; V was cut back by 7 bases and J by 2 bases. Germline V gene data show CDR1 as DFQATT and CDR2 as SNEGSKA (reference sequence). CDR3 length: 13 residues. The CDR3 loop reads CSETSALTDTQYF. CDR3 nucleotides: TGCAGTGAGACTAGCGCCCTCACAGATACGCAGTATTTT.

The chain links TRBV4-3 to TRBJ1-6; TRBD1 aligns across 7 bases. The CDR3 extends over 15 amino acids. Germline CDR1 is LGHNA and CDR2 is YSLEER. After removal of 2 bases from V and 7 bases from J, the junction contained 5 bases not matched to a gene. The CDR3 loop reads CASSQRQGVNSPLHF. The CDR3 DNA sequence: TGCGCCAGCAGCCAAAGACAGGGAGTAAATTCACCCCTCCACTTT.

The genes are TRBV5-6 and TRBJ1-1; D gene unclear. The CDR3 contains 15 residues. Trimming cost V 0 bases and J 1 base, with 10 bases left between them. CDR1 is SGHDT, CDR2 YYEEEE, per germline. The CDR3 coding sequence is TGTGCCAGCAGCTTGGCGTGGCGGAAGAACACTGAAGCTTTCTTT. Protein sequence: CASSLAWRKNTEAFF.

This clonotype was seen many times. The chain employs TRBV2 and TRBJ1-2; TRBD1 aligns across 7 bases. The CDR3 length is 12 residues. Germline assignment: CDR1 SNHLY and CDR2 FYNNEI. Losses at the gene ends were 6 bases for V and 8 bases for J; bases not matched to a gene: 6. CDR3 sequence reads: CASRVTGDGYTF. In DNA, the CDR3 is TGTGCCAGCAGAGTTACAGGGGACGGCTACACCTTC.